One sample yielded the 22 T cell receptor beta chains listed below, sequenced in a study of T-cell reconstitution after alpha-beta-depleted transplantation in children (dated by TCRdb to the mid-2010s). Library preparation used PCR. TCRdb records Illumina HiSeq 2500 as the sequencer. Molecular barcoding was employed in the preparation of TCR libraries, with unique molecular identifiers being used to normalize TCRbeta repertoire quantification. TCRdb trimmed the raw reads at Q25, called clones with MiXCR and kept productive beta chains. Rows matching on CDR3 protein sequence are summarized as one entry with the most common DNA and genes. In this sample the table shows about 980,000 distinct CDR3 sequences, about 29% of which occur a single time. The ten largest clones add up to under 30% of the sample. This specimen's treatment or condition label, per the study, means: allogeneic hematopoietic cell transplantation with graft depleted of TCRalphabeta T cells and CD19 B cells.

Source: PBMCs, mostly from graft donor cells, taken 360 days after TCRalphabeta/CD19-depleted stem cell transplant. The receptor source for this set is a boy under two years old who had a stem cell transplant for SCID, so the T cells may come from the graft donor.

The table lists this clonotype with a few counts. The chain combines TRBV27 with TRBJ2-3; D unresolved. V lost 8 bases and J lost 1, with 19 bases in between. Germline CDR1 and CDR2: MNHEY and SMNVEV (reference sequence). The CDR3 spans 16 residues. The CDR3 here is CASSTTRPGRTDTQYF. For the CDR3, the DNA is TGTGCCAGCTCCACGACGCGCCCGGGCCGCACAGATACGCAGTATTTT.

In nucleotides, the CDR3 is TGTGCCACCAGCAGGACAGGGGTCGGTGAAAAACTGTTTTTT. Its translation is CATSRTGVGEKLFF. This sequence joins TRBV15 and TRBJ1-4, with TRBD1 matching over 8 bases. CDR3 length equals 14 residues. CDR1 is LNHNV and CDR2 is YYDKDF in the germline V gene (reference sequence). The V and J ends lost 3 bases and 7 bases, in that order; junction bases with no gene match: 4.

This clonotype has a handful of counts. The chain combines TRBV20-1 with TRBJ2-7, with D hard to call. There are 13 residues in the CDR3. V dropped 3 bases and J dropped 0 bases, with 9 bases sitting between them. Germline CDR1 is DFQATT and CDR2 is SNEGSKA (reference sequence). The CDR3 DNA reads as TGCAGTGCTAGTAGGATTAACTCCTACGAGCAGTACTTC. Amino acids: CSASRINSYEQYF.

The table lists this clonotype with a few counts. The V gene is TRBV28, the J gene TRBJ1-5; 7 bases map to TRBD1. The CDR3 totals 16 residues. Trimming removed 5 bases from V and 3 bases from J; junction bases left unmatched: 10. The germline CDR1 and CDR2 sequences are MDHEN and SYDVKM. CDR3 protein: CASSAEQGTTNQPQHF. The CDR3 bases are TGTGCCAGCAGTGCCGAACAGGGGACCACCAATCAGCCCCAGCATTTT.

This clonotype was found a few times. CDR3 protein: CASSPVYAQGISGNTIYF. Written as DNA, the CDR3 is TGTGCCAGCTCACCGGTATACGCTCAGGGAATCTCTGGAAACACCATATATTTT. V gene TRBV18 combines with J gene TRBJ1-3, with TRBD1 as a possible D gene (5 bases). This CDR3 is 18 amino acids long. CDR1 KGHSH and CDR2 LQKENI come from the germline V gene. Trimming pared 3 bases from V and 0 bases from J, leaving 18 bases between.

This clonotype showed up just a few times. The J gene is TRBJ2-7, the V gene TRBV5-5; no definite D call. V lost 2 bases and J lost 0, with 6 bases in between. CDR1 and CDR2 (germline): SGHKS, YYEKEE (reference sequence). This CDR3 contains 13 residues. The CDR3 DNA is TGTGCCAGCAGCTTACACAGCTCCTACGAGCAGTACTTC. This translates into CASSLHSSYEQYF.

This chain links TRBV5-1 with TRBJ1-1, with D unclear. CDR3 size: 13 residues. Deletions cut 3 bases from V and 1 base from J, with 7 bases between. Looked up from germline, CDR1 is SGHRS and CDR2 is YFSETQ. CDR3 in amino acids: CASSWQRNTEAFF. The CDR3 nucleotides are TGCGCCAGCAGCTGGCAGAGGAACACTGAAGCTTTCTTT.

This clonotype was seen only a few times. DNA of the CDR3: TGTGCCAGCAGACCCCCGGGACAGCTCCCTAACTATGGCTACACCTTC. Amino acid sequence: CASRPPGQLPNYGYTF. The chain joins TRBV7-2 to TRBJ1-2, with 7 nucleotides matching TRBD1. The CDR3 spans 16 residues. J lost 0 bases, V lost 6 bases, and 10 bases had no gene match. Germline values: CDR1 SGHTA, CDR2 FQGNSA.

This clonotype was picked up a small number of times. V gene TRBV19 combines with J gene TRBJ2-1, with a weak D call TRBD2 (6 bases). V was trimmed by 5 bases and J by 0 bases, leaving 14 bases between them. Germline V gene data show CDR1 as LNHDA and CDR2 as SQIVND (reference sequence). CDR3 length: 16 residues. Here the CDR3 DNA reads TGTGCCAGTAGTGACAAACTAGCTGCCTCCTACAATGAGCAGTTCTTC. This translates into CASSDKLAASYNEQFF.

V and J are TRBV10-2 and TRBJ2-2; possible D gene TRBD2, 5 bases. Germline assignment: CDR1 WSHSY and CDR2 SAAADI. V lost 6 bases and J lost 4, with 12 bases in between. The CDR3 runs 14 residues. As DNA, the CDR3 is TGCGCCAGCAGCGGGATTGTAGGCACCGGGGAGCTGTTTTTT. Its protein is CASSGIVGTGELFF.

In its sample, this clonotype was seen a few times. CDR3 residues: CASSGDRAGNEQFF. DNA for the CDR3: TGTGCCAGCAGTGGGGACAGGGCGGGCAATGAGCAGTTCTTC. This rearrangement joins TRBV2 to TRBJ2-1; 9 bases agree with TRBD1. Germline V CDR1 and CDR2: SNHLY, FYNNEI. Trimming removed 4 bases from V and 6 bases from J; junction bases left unmatched: 4. The CDR3 spans 14 residues.

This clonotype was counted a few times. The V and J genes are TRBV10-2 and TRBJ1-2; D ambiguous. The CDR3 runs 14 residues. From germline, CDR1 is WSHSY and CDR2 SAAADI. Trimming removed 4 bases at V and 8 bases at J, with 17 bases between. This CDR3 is CASSGRRWLGGYTF. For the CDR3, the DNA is TGCGCCAGCAGTGGGAGGCGGTGGCTTGGCGGCTACACCTTC.

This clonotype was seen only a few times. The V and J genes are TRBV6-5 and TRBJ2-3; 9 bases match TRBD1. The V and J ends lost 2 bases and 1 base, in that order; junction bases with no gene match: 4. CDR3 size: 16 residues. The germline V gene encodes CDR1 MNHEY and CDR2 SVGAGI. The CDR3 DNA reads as TGTGCCAGCAGTTACGGGACAGGGAAGGGCACAGATACGCAGTATTTT. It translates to CASSYGTGKGTDTQYF.

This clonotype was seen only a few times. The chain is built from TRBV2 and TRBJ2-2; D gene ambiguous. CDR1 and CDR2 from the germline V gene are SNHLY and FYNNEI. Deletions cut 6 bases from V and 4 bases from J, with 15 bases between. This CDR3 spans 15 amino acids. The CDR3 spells CASSQSGRSTGELFF. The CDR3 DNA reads TGTGCCAGCAGCCAGTCGGGCAGAAGCACCGGGGAGCTGTTTTTT.

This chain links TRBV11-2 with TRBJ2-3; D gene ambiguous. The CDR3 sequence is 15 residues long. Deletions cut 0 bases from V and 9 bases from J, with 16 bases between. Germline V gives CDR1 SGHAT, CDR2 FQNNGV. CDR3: CASSLDPMSPQTQYF. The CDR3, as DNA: TGTGCCAGCAGCTTAGACCCTATGTCCCCTCAAACGCAGTATTTT.

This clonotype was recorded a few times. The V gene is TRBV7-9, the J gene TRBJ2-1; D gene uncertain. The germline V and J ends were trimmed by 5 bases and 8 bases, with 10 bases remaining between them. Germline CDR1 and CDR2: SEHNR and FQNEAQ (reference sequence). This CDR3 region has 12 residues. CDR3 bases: TGTGCCAGCAGCCTCACGCCGGATGAGCAGTTCTTC. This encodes CASSLTPDEQFF.

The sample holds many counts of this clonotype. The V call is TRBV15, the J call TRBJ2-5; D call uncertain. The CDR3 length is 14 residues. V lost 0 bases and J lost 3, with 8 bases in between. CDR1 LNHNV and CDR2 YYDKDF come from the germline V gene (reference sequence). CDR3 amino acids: CATSREAWEETQYF. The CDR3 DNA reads TGTGCCACCAGCAGAGAAGCTTGGGAAGAGACCCAGTACTTC.

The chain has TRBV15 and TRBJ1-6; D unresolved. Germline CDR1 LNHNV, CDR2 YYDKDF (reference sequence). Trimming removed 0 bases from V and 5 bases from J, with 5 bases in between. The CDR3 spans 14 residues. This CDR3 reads CATSRDPHNSPLHF. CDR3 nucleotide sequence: TGTGCCACCAGCAGAGATCCCCATAATTCACCCCTCCACTTT.

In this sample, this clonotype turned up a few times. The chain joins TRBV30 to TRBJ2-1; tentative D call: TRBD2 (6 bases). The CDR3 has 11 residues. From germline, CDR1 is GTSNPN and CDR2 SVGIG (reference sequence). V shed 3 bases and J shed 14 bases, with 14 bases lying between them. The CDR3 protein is CAWSGGKSEFF. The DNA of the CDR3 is TGTGCCTGGAGCGGGGGAAAGTCGGAGTTCTTC.

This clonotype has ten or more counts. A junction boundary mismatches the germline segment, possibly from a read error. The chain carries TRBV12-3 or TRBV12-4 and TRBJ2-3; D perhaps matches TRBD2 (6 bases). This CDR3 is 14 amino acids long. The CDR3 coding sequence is TGCGCCAGCAGTTTGACTAGTTCGACAGATACGCAGTATTTT. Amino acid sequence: CASSLTSSTDTQYF.

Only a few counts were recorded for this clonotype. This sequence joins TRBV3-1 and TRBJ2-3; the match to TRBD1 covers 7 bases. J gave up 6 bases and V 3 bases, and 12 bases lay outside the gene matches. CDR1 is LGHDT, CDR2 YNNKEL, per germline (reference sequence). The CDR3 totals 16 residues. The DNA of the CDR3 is TGTGCCAGCAGCCAGCGGCTACAGGGGCCCATGGATACGCAGTATTTT. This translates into CASSQRLQGPMDTQYF.

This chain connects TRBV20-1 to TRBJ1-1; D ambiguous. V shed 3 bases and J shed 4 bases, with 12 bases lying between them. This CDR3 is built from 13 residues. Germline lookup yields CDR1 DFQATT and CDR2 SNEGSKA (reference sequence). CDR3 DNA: TGCAGTGCTAGCCACAAGATAACCACTGAAGCTTTCTTT. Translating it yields CSASHKITTEAFF.